This TCR beta chain was captured by sequencing in a study of identical twins. Findings of the study overall: Insertions were fewer in abundant cord blood beta clonotypes, whereas memory repertoires showed none of this pattern.

Trimming took 7 bases from V and 7 from J, leaving 28 bases between them. Germline V gives CDR1 SNHLY, CDR2 FYNNEI. This CDR3 is 18 amino acids long. Comments on this clonotype: Antigen unknown.

Template switching introduced a universal primer site, and the cDNA bore unique molecular identifiers. TCRdb re-called the 5' RACE reads with MiXCR, one entry per CDR3 protein. The sample consists of about 220,000 distinct CDR3 sequences, 6.5% of them appearing once. The same data also went into a second study, on T cells expressing NK-cell markers. That work contributes: With respect to HCMV, most of the eight sequenced donors were seropositive, and one was seronegative.

Sequencing was done on a sample of CD8+ T cells sorted from blood. This TCR was recovered from a young woman in good health. The chain recombines TRBV2 with TRBJ2-2, with D possibly matching TRBD2 (5 bases). The CDR3 region is CASKIEERRKEFGGELFF. The CDR3 DNA reads as TGTGCCAGCAAGATAGAGGAGAGGAGGAAAGAGTTCGGCGGGGAGCTGTTTTTT.